This is a list of T cell receptor beta chains from one sample in a study of cytomegalovirus exposure and HLA in healthy donors. Method: immunoSEQ multiplex PCR; TCRdb's copy keeps in-frame clones and lacks some. There are about 160,000 clones in the sample; roughly 80% occur only once, and about 4.4% lies in the top ten. The sequenced material came from PBMCs. These receptors were obtained from a man aged 40-50 years in good health and CMV-seronegative. Each CDR3 is given with its conserved first and last residue. The D gene is left open where the match is weak.

V: TRBV18
J: TRBJ2-7
D: TRBD1
CDR3: CASSPGTGTPNSYEQYF

V: TRBV5-6
J: TRBJ2-7
D: TRBD1
CDR3: CASSPPGQAVEQYF

V: TRBV9
J: TRBJ2-1
D: TRBD2
CDR3: CASSVEPLAGGQFF

V: TRBV7-3
J: TRBJ2-1
D: TRBD1
CDR3: CASSLTGTGERHEQFF

V: TRBV2
J: TRBJ1-4
D: .
CDR3: CASISSEINEKLFF

V: TRBV7-7
J: TRBJ2-1
D: .
CDR3: CASSPRGGTDNEQFF

V: TRBV19
J: TRBJ1-6
D: .
CDR3: CASSIGGGYNSPLHF

V: TRBV5-4
J: TRBJ1-3
D: TRBD1
CDR3: CASSSIWDSPSGNTIYF

V: TRBV4-1
J: TRBJ1-2
D: TRBD1
CDR3: CASSQPGTGGSGYTF

V: TRBV5-6
J: TRBJ1-6
D: .
CDR3: CASSFGRADSPLHF

V: TRBV25-1
J: TRBJ1-3
D: TRBD1
CDR3: CASSAPGTGFTGNTIYF